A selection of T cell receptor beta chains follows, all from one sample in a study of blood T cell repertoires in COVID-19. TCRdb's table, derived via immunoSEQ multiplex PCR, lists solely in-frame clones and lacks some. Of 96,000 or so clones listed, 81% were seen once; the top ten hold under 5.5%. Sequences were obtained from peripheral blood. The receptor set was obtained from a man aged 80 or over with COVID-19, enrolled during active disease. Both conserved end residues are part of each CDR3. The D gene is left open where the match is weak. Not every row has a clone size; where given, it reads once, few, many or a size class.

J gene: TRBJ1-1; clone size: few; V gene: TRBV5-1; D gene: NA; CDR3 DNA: TGCGCCAGCAGCTTGGCCGGGCGGGGCATGAACACTGAAGCTTTCTTT; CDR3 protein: CASSLAGRGMNTEAFF
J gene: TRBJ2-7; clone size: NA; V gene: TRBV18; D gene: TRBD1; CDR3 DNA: TGTGCCAGCTCACCCGGGACAGGTATTTCCTACGAGCAGTACTTC; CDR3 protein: CASSPGTGISYEQYF
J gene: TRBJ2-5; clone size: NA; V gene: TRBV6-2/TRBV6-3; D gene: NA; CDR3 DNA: TGTGCCAGCAGTTACGGGTCGGGGGGCCAATCCCGGACCCAGTACTTC; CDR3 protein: CASSYGSGGQSRTQYF
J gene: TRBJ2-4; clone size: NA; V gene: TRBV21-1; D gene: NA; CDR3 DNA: TGTGCCAGCATCTTGAAGGGGGGACAGGGGGCCAAAAACATTCAGTACTTC; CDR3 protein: CASILKGGQGAKNIQYF
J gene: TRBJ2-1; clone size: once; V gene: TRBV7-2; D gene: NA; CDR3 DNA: TGTGCCAGCAGCTACCTGGGGCTGTACTACAATGAGCAGTTCTTC; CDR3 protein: CASSYLGLYYNEQFF
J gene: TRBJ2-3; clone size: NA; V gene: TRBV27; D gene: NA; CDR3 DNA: TGTGCCAGCAGTTCCCAGGGGTTGAGCACAGATACGCAGTATTTT; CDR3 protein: CASSSQGLSTDTQYF
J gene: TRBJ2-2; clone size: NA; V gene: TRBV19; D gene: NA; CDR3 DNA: TGTGCCAGTAGAATAGCCCAGGGATACACCGGGGAGCTGTTTTTT; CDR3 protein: CASRIAQGYTGELFF
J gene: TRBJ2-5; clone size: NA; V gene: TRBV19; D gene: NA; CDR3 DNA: TGTGCCAGTAGTCCCTCTACTAATGCTGGGGAGACCCAGTACTTC; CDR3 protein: CASSPSTNAGETQYF
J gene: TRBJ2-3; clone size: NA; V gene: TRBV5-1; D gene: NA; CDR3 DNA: TGCGCCAGCAGCTTGCAAGGGGGAGCATTAGGGGATACGCAGTATTTT; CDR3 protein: CASSLQGGALGDTQYF
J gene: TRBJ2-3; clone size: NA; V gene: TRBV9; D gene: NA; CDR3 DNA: TGTGCCAGCAGCGCCTTATTAGCAACAGATACGCAGTATTTT; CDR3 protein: CASSALLATDTQYF
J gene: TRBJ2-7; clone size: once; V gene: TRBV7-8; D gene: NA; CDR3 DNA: TGTGCCAGCAGCCAAGACAGGGAGGACGAGCAGTACTTC; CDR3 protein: CASSQDREDEQYF
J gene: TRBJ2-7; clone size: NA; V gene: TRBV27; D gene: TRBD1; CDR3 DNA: TGTGCCAGCAGTTTGTCCCGCCCGGGACAGGGATACGAGCAGTACTTC; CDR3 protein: CASSLSRPGQGYEQYF
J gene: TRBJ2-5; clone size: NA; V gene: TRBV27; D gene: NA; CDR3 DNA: TGTGCCAGCAGTTTCTACGGGCAAGAGACCCAGTACTTC; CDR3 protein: CASSFYGQETQYF
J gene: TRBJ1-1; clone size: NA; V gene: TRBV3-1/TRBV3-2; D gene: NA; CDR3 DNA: TGTGCCAGCAGCCAAGACATCCTGAACACTGAAGCTTTCTTT; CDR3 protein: CASSQDILNTEAFF
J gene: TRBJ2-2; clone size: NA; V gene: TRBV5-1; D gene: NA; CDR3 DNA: TGCGCCAGCAGCTTGGGCAGGGCCGGGGAGCTGTTTTTT; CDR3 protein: CASSLGRAGELFF
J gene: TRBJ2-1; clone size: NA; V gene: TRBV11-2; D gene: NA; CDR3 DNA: TGTGCCAGCAGCTTAGAGGTCGGAGGGTACTACAATGAGCAGTTCTTC; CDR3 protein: CASSLEVGGYYNEQFF
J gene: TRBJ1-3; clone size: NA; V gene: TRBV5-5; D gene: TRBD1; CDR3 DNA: TGTGCCAGCAGCTTGCTATCCGGGACAGGCAGAGGAAACACCATATATTTT; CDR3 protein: CASSLLSGTGRGNTIYF
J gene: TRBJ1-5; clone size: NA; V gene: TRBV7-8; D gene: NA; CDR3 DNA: TGTGCCAGCAGCTTAGCCAGGGGATCAGCGCCCCAGCATTTT; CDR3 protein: CASSLARGSAPQHF
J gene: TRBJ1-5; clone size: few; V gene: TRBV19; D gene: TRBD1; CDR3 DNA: TGTGCCAGCCGTACACAGGGGCAAAGTAGTCAGCCCCAGCATTTT; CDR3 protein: CASRTQGQSSQPQHF
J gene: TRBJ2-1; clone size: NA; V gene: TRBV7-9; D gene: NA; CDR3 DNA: TGTGCCAGCAGCTTAGTGCAGGCAGGGACTGGGAATGAGCAGTTCTTC; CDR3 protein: CASSLVQAGTGNEQFF
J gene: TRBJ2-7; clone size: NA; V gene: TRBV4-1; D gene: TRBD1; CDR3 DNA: TGCGCCAGCAGCTCATCGGACAGGGAGTTTATCTACGAGCAGTACTTC; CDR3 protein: CASSSSDREFIYEQYF
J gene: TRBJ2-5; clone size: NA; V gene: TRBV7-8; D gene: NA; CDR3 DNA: TGTGCCAGCAGCTTCGGACTGATTGGTCAAGAGACCCAGTACTTC; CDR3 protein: CASSFGLIGQETQYF
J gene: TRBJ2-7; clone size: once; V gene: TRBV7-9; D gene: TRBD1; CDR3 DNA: TGTGCCAGCAGCTTGGTGACAGGGTCTCCCTACGAGCAGTACTTC; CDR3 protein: CASSLVTGSPYEQYF
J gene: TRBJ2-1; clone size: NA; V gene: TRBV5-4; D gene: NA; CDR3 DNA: TGTGCCAGCCAACCAGGGGCTCCGAGCTCCTACAATGAGCAGTTCTTC; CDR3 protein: CASQPGAPSSYNEQFF
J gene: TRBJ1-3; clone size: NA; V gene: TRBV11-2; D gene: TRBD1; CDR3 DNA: TGTGCCAGCAGATCGACAGGGGGTATTGGAAACACCATATATTTT; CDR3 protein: CASRSTGGIGNTIYF
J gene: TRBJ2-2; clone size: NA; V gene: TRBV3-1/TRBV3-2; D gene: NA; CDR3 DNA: TGTGCCAGCAGCCACCAACCTCCTACAGCGGGTACGAACACCGGGGAGCTGTTTTTT; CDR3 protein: CASSHQPPTAGTNTGELFF
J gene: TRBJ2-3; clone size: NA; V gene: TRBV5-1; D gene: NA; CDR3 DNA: TGCGCCAGCAGCCCCTTAGGGGCAGGACCTAGCACAGATACGCAGTATTTT; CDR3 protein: CASSPLGAGPSTDTQYF
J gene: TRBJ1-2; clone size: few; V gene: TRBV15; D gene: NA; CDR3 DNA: TGTGCCACCAGCAGTGCTTTCAACCACGGACTAGGTGGCTACACCTTC; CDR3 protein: CATSSAFNHGLGGYTF
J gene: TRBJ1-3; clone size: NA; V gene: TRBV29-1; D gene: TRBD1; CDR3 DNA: TGCAGCGTTGCACAGGGGACCTCTGGAAACACCATATATTTT; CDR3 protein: CSVAQGTSGNTIYF
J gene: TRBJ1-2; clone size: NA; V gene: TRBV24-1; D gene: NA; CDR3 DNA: TGTGCCACCAGTGATTTCCCGCTAAACTATGGCTACACCTTC; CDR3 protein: CATSDFPLNYGYTF
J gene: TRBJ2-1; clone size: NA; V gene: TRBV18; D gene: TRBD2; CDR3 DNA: TGTGCCAGCTCACCTGGGACTAGCGGGAGCTACAATGAGCAGTTCTTC; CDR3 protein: CASSPGTSGSYNEQFF
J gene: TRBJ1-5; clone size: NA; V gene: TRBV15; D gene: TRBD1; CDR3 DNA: TGTGCCACCAGCCGGGACAGAAGACAGCCCCAGCATTTT; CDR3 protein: CATSRDRRQPQHF
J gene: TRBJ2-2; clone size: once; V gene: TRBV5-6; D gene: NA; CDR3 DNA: TGTGCCAGCAGCTTGCGGCGGGGTTTGAACACCGGGGAGCTGTTTTTT; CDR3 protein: CASSLRRGLNTGELFF
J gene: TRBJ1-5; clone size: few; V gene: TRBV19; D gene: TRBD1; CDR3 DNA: TGTGCCAGTAGTATTCTAACAGGGGCTTATAGCAATCAGCCCCAGCATTTT; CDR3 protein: CASSILTGAYSNQPQHF
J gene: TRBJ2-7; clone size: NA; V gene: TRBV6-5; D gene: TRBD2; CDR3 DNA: TGTGCCAGCAGCCCCCCCGGACTAGCGAAGGAGTACTTC; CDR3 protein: CASSPPGLAKEYF
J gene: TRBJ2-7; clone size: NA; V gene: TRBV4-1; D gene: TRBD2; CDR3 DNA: TGCGCCAGCAGCCTCCTTAGCGGGAGGCTCGAGCAGTACTTC; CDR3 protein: CASSLLSGRLEQYF